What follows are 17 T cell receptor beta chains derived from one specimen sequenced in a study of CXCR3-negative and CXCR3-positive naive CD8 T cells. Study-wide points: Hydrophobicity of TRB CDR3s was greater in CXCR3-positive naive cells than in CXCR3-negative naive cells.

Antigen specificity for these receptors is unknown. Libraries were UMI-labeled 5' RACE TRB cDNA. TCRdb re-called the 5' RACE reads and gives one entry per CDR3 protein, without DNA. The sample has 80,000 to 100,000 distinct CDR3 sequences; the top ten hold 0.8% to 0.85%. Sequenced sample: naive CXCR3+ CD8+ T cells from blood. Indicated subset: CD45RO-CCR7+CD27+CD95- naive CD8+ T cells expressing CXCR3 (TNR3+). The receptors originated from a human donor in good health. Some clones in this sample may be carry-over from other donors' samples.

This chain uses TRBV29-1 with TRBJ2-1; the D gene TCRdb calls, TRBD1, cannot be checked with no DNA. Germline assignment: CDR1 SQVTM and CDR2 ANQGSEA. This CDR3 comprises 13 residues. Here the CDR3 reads CSSRPSDYNEQFF.

CDR3 amino acids: CASSLRGLSQETQYF. This chain uses TRBV28 with TRBJ2-5; TCRdb designates TRBD2, a call that cannot be tested without DNA. The CDR3 is 15 residues long. CDR1 is MDHEN and CDR2 is SYDVKM in the germline V gene.

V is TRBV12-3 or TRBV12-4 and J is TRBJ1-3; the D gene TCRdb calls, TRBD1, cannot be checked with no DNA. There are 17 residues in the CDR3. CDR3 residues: CASSFTSTGASGNTIYF.

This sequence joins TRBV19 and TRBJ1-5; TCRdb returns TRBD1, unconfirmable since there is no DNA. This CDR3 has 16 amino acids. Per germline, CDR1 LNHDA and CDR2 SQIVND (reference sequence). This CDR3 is CASSIEEGVGWQPQHF.

The CDR3 sequence: CASSLYGETNEELFF. V is TRBV28 and J is TRBJ2-2; the TCRdb D gene call, TRBD2, has no DNA to confirm it. The germline V gene encodes CDR1 MDHEN and CDR2 SYDVKM. The CDR3 is 15 residues long.

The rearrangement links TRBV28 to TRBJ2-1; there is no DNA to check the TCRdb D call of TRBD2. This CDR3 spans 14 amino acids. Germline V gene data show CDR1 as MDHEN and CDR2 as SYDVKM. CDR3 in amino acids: CASRVAGPYNEQFF.

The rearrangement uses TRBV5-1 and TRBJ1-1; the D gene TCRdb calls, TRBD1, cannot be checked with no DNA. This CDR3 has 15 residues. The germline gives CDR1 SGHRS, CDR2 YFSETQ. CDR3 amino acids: CASSPRDSPNTEAFF.

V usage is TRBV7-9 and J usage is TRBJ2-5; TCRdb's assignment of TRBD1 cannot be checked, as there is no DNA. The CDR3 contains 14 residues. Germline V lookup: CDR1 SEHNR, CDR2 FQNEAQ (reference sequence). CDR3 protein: CASSFLTGEETQYF.

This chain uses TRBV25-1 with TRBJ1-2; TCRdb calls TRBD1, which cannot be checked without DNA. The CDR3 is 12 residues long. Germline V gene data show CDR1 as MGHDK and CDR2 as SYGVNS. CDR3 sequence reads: CASEDRTYGYTF.

The CDR3 here is CASWTGYGYTF. This chain links TRBV30 with TRBJ1-2; TCRdb outputs TRBD1, but without DNA this stays unchecked. Germline V gives CDR1 GTSNPN, CDR2 SVGIG (reference sequence). The CDR3 totals 11 residues.

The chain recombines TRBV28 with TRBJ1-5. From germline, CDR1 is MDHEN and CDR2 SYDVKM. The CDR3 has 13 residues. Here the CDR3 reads CASSQVSNQPQHF. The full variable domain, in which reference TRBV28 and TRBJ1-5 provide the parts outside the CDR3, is DVKVTQSSRYLVKRTGEKVFLECVQDMDHENMFWYRQDPGLGLRLIYFSYDVKMKEKGDIPEGYSVSREKKERFSLILESASTNQTSMYLCASSQVSNQPQHFGDGTRLSIL.

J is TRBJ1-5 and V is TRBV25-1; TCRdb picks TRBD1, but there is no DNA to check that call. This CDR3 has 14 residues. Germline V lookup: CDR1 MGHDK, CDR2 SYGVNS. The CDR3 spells CASSTGMGNQPQHF.

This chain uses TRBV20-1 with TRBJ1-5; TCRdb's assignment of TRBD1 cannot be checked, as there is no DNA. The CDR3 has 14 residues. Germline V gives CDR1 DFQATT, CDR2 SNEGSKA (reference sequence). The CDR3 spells CSARGLGGNQPQHF.

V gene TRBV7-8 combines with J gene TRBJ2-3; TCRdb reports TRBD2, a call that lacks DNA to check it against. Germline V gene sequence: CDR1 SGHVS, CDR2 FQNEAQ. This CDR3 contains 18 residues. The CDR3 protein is CASSPLTSGQPYTDTQYF.

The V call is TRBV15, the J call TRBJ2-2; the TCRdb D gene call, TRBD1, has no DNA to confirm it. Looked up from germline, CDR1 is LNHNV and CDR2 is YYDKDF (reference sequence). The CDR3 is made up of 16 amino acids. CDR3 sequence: CATSNHRLDSTGELFF.

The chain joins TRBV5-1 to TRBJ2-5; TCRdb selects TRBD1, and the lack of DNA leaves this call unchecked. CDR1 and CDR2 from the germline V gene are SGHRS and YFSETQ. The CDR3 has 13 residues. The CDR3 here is CASSLRGQETQYF. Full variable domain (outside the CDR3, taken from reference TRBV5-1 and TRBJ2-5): KAGVTQTPRYLIKTRGQQVTLSCSPISGHRSVSWYQQTPGQGLQFLFEYFSETQRNKGNFPGRFSGRQFSNSRSEMNVSTLELGDSALYLCASSLRGQETQYFGPGTRLLVL.

The CDR3 is CASSLRPANYGYTF. The chain couples TRBV5-1 to TRBJ1-2. This CDR3 has 14 amino acids. Germline V gives CDR1 SGHRS, CDR2 YFSETQ.